These T cell receptor beta chains were read from a single sample in a study of CD8+ T cells in alopecia areata. Here immunoSEQ multiplex PCR was the method, and the copy in TCRdb shows in-frame clones only, minus some. The data contain nearly 95,000 clones, more than 65% of them singletons. This specimen was CD8+ T cells sorted from blood, taken at approximately week 45, from a patient treated with tofacitinib. These receptors came from a human donor with alopecia areata. The CDR3 runs from the conserved cysteine through the conserved F or W. The D gene is left open where the match is weak. The listing skips clone size in some rows; elsewhere it reads once, few, many or a size class.

>.|TRBD1|TRBV11-2|TRBJ1-2
CASSLDTGGDYGYTF
TGTGCCAGCAGCTTAGACACAGGGGGAGACTATGGCTACACCTTC
>.|.|TRBV2|TRBJ2-7
CASSLRRAYEQYF
TGTGCCAGCTCTCTGAGAAGAGCCTACGAGCAGTACTTC
>.|TRBD2|TRBV11-2|TRBJ2-3
CASSFGRGGRSTDTQYF
TGTGCCAGCAGCTTTGGCCGGGGGGGCCGTAGCACAGATACGCAGTATTTT
>.|TRBD1|TRBV6-1|TRBJ2-1
CASSYGTGGTEQFF
TGTGCCAGCAGTTATGGGACAGGGGGCACTGAGCAGTTCTTC
>once|TRBD1|TRBV7-9|TRBJ1-1
CASSQGTDNTEAFF
TGTGCCAGCAGCCAAGGGACAGACAACACTGAAGCTTTCTTT
>.|.|TRBV11-2|TRBJ2-5
CASSLGETQYF
TGTGCCAGCAGCTTAGGGGAGACCCAGTACTTC
>.|.|TRBV10-2|TRBJ1-1
CASSDGTPNTEAFF
TGCGCCAGCAGTGACGGGACACCCAACACTGAAGCTTTCTTT
>.|.|TRBV19|TRBJ1-2
CASSIRAGAPSGYTF
TGTGCCAGTAGTATAAGGGCAGGAGCCCCGTCAGGCTACACCTTC
>.|.|TRBV7-9|TRBJ2-3
CASTHTDTQYF
TGTGCCAGCACCCACACAGATACGCAGTATTTT
>.|TRBD1|TRBV5-6|TRBJ1-2
CASSVRDRGGYTF
TGTGCCAGCAGCGTCCGGGACAGGGGTGGCTACACCTTC
>.|TRBD2|TRBV19|TRBJ2-5
CASSPLAGIETQYF
TGTGCCAGTAGTCCCTTAGCGGGGATAGAGACCCAGTACTTC
>.|.|TRBV19|TRBJ1-1
CASSLNTEAFF
TGTGCCAGTAGTCTTAACACTGAAGCTTTCTTT
>.|TRBD1|TRBV30|TRBJ2-7
CAWSVGQGTYEQYF
TGTGCCTGGAGTGTAGGACAGGGAACCTACGAGCAGTACTTC
>.|TRBD2|TRBV15|TRBJ2-3
CATGPFAGVRDTQYF
TGTGCCACCGGGCCTTTCGCGGGGGTTAGAGATACGCAGTATTTT
>once|.|TRBV4-3|TRBJ2-7
CASSQGRGQYEQYF
TGCGCCAGCAGCCAAGGGAGGGGGCAATACGAGCAGTACTTC
>once|.|TRBV4-1|TRBJ1-2
CASSHYREGLDGYTF
TGCGCCAGCAGCCACTACAGGGAGGGATTGGATGGCTACACCTTC
>.|.|TRBV7-6|TRBJ2-2
CASSLSGQPNTGELFF
TGTGCCAGCAGCTTATCGGGACAACCTAACACCGGGGAGCTGTTTTTT
>.|TRBD1|TRBV7-8|TRBJ1-1
CASSFGQGIGDTEAFF
TGTGCCAGCAGCTTTGGACAGGGGATAGGGGACACTGAAGCTTTCTTT
>.|.|TRBV27|TRBJ2-3
CASSYSQGSTDTQYF
TGTGCCAGCAGTTATAGCCAGGGGAGCACAGATACGCAGTATTTT
>.|.|TRBV20-1|TRBJ2-4
CSAALPDIQYF
TGCAGTGCTGCCCTCCCGGACATTCAGTACTTC
>.|TRBD1|TRBV30|TRBJ2-7
CAWSPGQGLHEQYF
TGTGCCTGGAGTCCGGGACAGGGGCTACACGAGCAGTACTTC
>few|TRBD2|TRBV5-1|TRBJ2-7
CASSRGGTSGSYEQYF
TGCGCCAGCAGCCGGGGGGGGACTAGCGGATCCTACGAGCAGTACTTC